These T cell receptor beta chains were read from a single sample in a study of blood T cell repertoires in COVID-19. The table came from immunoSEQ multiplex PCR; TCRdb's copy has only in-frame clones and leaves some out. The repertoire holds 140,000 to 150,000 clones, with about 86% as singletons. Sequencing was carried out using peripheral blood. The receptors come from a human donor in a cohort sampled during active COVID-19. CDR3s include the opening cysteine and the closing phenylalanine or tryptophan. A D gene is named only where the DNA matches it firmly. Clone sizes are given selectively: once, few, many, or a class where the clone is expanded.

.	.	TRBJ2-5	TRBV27	CASSHGGWETQYF	TGTGCCAGCTCACACGGGGGTTGGGAGACCCAGTACTTC
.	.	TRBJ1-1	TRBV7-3	CASSLTGGRNTEAFF	TGTGCCAGCAGCTTAACGGGGGGACGGAACACTGAAGCTTTCTTT
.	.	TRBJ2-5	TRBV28	CASRTRRGLEETQYF	TGTGCCAGCAGGACCAGGAGGGGATTGGAAGAGACCCAGTACTTC
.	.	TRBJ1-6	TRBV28	CASYPENNSPLHF	TGTGCCAGCTATCCTGAGAATAATTCACCCCTCCACTTT
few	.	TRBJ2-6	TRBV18	CASSPLISGANVLTF	TGTGCCAGCTCACCCTTAATCTCTGGGGCCAACGTCCTGACTTTC
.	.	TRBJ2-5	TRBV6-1	CASSDLAPSQETQYF	TGTGCCAGCAGTGATCTAGCGCCATCTCAAGAGACCCAGTACTTC
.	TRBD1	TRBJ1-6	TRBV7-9	CASSPGDRVVSPLHF	TGTGCCAGCAGCCCCGGGGACAGGGTCGTTTCACCCCTCCACTTT
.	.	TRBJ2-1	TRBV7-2	CASSFRGSSYNEQFF	TGTGCCAGCAGCTTTCGGGGTAGCTCCTACAATGAGCAGTTCTTC
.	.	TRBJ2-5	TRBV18	CASSPPTGITRYF	TGTGCCAGCTCACCACCGACGGGGATCACCCGGTACTTC
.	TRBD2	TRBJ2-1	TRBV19	CASRVGTSVYGHEQFF	TGTGCCAGTAGGGTGGGGACTAGCGTGTATGGGCATGAGCAGTTCTTC
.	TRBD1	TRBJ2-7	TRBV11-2	CASSPDRGLADYEQYF	TGTGCCAGCAGCCCAGACAGGGGATTAGCAGATTACGAGCAGTACTTC
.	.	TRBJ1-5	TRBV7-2	CASSLGHSGNQPQHF	TGTGCCAGCAGCTTAGGGCACAGTGGCAATCAGCCCCAGCATTTT
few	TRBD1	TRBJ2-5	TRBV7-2	CASSRRTGQETQYF	TGTGCCAGCAGCCGCCGGACAGGGCAAGAGACCCAGTACTTC
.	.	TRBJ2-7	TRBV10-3	CAIGGGGEQYF	TGTGCCATCGGGGGAGGAGGAGAGCAGTACTTC
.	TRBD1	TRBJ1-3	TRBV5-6	CASSLGQGAGNTIYF	TGTGCCAGCAGCTTGGGACAGGGGGCTGGAAACACCATATATTTT
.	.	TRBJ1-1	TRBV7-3	CASSSPLANTEAFF	TGTGCCAGCAGCTCTCCCTTAGCGAACACTGAAGCTTTCTTT
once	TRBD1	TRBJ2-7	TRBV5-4	CASSLAGTVTYEQYF	TGTGCCAGCAGCTTGGCCGGGACAGTCACCTACGAGCAGTACTTC
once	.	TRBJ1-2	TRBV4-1	CASSQEPYANYGYTF	TGCGCCAGCAGCCAAGAGCCCTACGCCAACTATGGCTACACCTTC
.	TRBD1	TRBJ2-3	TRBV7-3	CASSSRQGAGTDTQYF	TGTGCCAGCAGCTCGCGACAGGGGGCCGGCACAGATACGCAGTATTTT
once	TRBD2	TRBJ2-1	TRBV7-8	CASSLRTSGYYNEQFF	TGTGCCAGCAGCTTACGGACTAGCGGGTATTACAATGAGCAGTTCTTC
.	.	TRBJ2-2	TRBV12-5	CASASNTGELFF	TGTGCTAGTGCTTCGAACACCGGGGAGCTGTTTTTT
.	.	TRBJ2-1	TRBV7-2	CASSLDRARNEQFF	TGTGCCAGCAGCTTAGACAGGGCGCGGAATGAGCAGTTCTTC
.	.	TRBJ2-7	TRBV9	CASSVGPTYEQYF	TGTGCCAGCAGCGTAGGGCCAACCTACGAGCAGTACTTC
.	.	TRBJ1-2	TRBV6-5	CASRPQGLLNYGYTF	TGTGCCAGCAGGCCCCAGGGACTCCTCAACTATGGCTACACCTTC
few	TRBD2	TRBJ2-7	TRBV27	CASSSGEGSYEQYF	TGTGCCAGCAGTTCTGGGGAGGGCTCCTACGAGCAGTACTTC
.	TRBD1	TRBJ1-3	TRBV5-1	CASSFTGGNSGNTIYF	TGCGCCAGCAGCTTCACAGGGGGCAACTCCGGAAACACCATATATTTT
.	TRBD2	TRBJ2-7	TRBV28	CASSLGTSGRDEQYF	TGTGCCAGCAGCCTAGGGACTAGCGGGAGGGACGAGCAGTACTTC
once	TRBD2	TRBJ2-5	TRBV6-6	CASSPPGLGLAGGGETQYF	TGTGCCAGCAGTCCACCAGGACTCGGACTAGCGGGAGGGGGAGAGACCCAGTACTTC
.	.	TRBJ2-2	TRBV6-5	CASREQTNTGELFF	TGTGCCAGCAGGGAGCAGACGAACACCGGGGAGCTGTTTTTT
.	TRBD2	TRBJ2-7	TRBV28	CASSPLAGDGYEQYF	TGTGCCAGCAGTCCACTAGCGGGAGACGGCTACGAGCAGTACTTC
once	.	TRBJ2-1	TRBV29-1	CSVGPGGPYNEQFF	TGCAGCGTTGGGCCCGGGGGACCATACAATGAGCAGTTCTTC
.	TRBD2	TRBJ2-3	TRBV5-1	CASSLLRAGTTDTQYF	TGCGCCAGCAGCTTGTTGCGAGCGGGAACCACAGATACGCAGTATTTT
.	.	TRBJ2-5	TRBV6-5	CASKPGGTGKETQYF	TGTGCCAGCAAGCCGGGCGGGACTGGAAAAGAGACCCAGTACTTC
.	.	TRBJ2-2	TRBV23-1	CASSQSSGPLIGVTGELFF	TGCGCCAGCAGTCAATCTTCGGGTCCGTTGATAGGGGTAACCGGGGAGCTGTTTTTT
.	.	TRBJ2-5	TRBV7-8	CASSSIATQYF	TGTGCCAGCAGCTCAATAGCCACCCAGTACTTC
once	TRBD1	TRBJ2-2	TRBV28	CASSFGTGDTGELFF	TGTGCCAGCAGTTTCGGGACAGGGGACACCGGGGAGCTGTTTTTT
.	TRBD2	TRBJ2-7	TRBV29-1	CSVRDYGDYEQYF	TGCAGCGTCCGGGACTATGGGGACTACGAGCAGTACTTC
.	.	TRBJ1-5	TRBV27	CASRYIGGNQPQHF	TGTGCCAGCAGGTACATAGGGGGCAATCAGCCCCAGCATTTT
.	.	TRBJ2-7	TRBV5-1	CASSLGPGGGSYEQYF	TGCGCCAGCAGTTTGGGCCCCGGCGGAGGCTCCTACGAGCAGTACTTC
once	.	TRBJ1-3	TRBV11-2	CASSLVPGPSGNTIYF	TGTGCCAGCAGCTTAGTACCTGGGCCCTCTGGAAACACCATATATTTT
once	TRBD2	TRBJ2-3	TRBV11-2	CASSSGLAGGVDTQYF	TGTGCCAGCAGCTCCGGACTAGCGGGAGGGGTAGATACGCAGTATTTT
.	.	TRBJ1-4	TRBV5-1	CASSLAWGPREKLFF	TGCGCCAGCAGCTTGGCTTGGGGGCCTCGGGAAAAACTGTTTTTT
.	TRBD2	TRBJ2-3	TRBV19	CATRTSGATDTQYF	TGTGCCACCCGAACTAGCGGGGCCACAGATACGCAGTATTTT
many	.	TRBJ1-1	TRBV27	CASSRAPSLNTEAFF	TGTGCCAGCAGTCGAGCGCCCTCATTGAACACTGAAGCTTTCTTT
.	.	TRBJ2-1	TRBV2	CAIRRGVLQDEQFF	TGTGCCATCCGCAGGGGGGTCTTGCAAGATGAGCAGTTCTTC
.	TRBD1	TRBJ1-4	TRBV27	CASSDSGGGEKLFF	TGTGCCAGCAGTGACAGTGGAGGGGGCGAAAAACTGTTTTTT
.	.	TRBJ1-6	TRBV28	CASSLSRGGFYNSPLHF	TGTGCCAGCAGTTTATCCAGAGGGGGTTTCTATAATTCACCCCTCCACTTT
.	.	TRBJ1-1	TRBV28	CASSLGSYEAFF	TGTGCCAGCAGTTTAGGGAGCTATGAAGCTTTCTTT
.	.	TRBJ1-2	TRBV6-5	CASSSYGETNYGYTF	TGTGCCAGCAGTTCCTACGGGGAAACTAACTATGGCTACACCTTC
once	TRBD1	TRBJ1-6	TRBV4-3	CASSHRQGAASPLHF	TGCGCCAGCAGCCATAGACAGGGGGCAGCCTCACCCCTCCACTTT
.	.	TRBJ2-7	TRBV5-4	CASSLRDRSGDEQYF	TGTGCCAGCAGCTTAAGGGACAGGAGCGGGGACGAGCAGTACTTC
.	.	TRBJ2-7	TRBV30	CAWSQGPGEQYF	TGTGCCTGGAGCCAAGGACCGGGGGAGCAGTACTTC
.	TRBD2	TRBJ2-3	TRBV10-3	CAISARGSGRADTQYF	TGTGCCATCAGTGCGAGGGGGAGCGGGAGGGCGGATACGCAGTATTTT
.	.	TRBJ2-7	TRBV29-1	CSVPGFLPEGASDSYEQYF	TGCAGCGTCCCAGGATTCCTGCCCGAGGGGGCTAGCGATTCCTACGAGCAGTACTTC
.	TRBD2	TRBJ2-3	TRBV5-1	CASSSSGTSGRSTDTQYF	TGCGCCAGCAGCTCCTCCGGGACTAGCGGGAGGAGCACAGATACGCAGTATTTT
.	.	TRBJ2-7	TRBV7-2	CASSFDSSYEQYF	TGTGCCAGCAGCTTCGACAGCTCCTACGAGCAGTACTTC
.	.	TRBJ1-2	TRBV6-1	CASSEAGASVPYGYTF	TGTGCCAGCAGTGAAGCGGGAGCCAGTGTACCCTATGGCTACACCTTC
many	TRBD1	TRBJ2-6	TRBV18	CASSPLNTGAGANVLTF	TGTGCCAGCTCACCACTTAATACAGGGGCTGGGGCCAACGTCCTGACTTTC
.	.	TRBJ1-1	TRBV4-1	CASSQFRGGDTEAFF	TGCGCCAGCAGCCAATTCAGGGGAGGGGACACTGAAGCTTTCTTT
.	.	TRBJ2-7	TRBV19	CASSNLYEQYF	TGTGCCAGTAGTAATCTCTACGAGCAGTACTTC